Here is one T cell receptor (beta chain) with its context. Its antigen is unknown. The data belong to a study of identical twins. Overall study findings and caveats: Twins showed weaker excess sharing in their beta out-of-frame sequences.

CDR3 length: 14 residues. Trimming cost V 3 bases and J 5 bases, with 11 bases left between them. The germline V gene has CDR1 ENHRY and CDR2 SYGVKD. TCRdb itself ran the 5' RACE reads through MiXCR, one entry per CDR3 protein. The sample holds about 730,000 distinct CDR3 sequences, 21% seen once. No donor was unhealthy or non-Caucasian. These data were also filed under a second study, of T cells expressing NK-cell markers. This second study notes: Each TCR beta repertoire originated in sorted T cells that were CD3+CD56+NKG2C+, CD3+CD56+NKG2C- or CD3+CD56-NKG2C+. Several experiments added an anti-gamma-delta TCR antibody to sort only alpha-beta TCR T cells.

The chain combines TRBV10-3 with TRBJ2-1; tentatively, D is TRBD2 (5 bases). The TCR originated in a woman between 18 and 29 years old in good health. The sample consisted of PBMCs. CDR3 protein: CAISDGGPDNEQFF. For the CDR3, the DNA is TGTGCCATCAGTGATGGAGGACCAGACAATGAGCAGTTCTTC.